Listed below are T cell receptor beta chains from one sample, sequenced in a study of blood T cell repertoires in COVID-19. The repertoire was sequenced with immunoSEQ multiplex PCR; TCRdb's copy has only in-frame clones and lacks some. The table lists over 200,000 clones, nearly 90% of them singletons. Sequenced material: PBMCs or T cells enriched from blood (not recorded which). Every receptor here comes from a man aged 25-40 years who had recovered from COVID-19. The CDR3 runs from the conserved cysteine through the conserved F or W. Each record gives: CDR3 protein, CDR3 DNA, V gene, clone size, J gene, D gene. The D gene is left open where the match is weak. Only part of the rows carry a size: once, few, many, or a class if the clone is expanded.

CASGGAAANNYEQYF	TGTGCCAGCGGGGGCGCGGCAGCGAACAACTACGAGCAGTACTTC	TRBV5-4	NA	TRBJ2-7	NA
CASSPKLGYGYTF	TGTGCCAGCAGCCCGAAGCTTGGCTATGGCTACACCTTC	TRBV3-1/TRBV3-2	NA	TRBJ1-2	NA
CASRTRGQAFF	TGTGCCAGCCGTACGAGGGGGCAAGCTTTCTTT	TRBV12-3/TRBV12-4	NA	TRBJ1-1	TRBD1
CASRYPGEGYGYTF	TGTGCCAGCAGGTACCCAGGGGAGGGGTATGGCTACACCTTC	TRBV28	NA	TRBJ1-2	NA
CASSPRASGAYEQYF	TGTGCCAGCAGCCCCCGTGCTAGCGGAGCCTACGAGCAGTACTTC	TRBV6-5	NA	TRBJ2-7	TRBD2
CASSLEAGTWYGYTF	TGTGCCAGCAGCTTAGAAGCAGGGACTTGGTACGGCTACACCTTC	TRBV7-9	NA	TRBJ1-2	NA
CASSLRQGEAFF	TGTGCCAGCAGTTTAAGACAGGGTGAGGCTTTCTTT	TRBV12-3/TRBV12-4	NA	TRBJ1-1	TRBD1
CASSQDWRVNLF	TGTGCCAGCAGCCAAGATTGGCGGGTCAATCTCTTC	TRBV3-1/TRBV3-2	NA	TRBJ2-1	NA
CASSQGDYKTYEQYF	TGTGCCAGCAGCCAAGGGGACTACAAAACCTACGAGCAGTACTTC	TRBV3-1/TRBV3-2	NA	TRBJ2-7	TRBD2
CASSVGEADRGLGYGYTF	TGTGCCAGCAGCGTAGGAGAGGCGGACAGGGGGTTAGGTTACGGCTACACCTTC	TRBV9	many	TRBJ1-2	TRBD1
CASSQEGSTRGFGQFRQYF	TGTGCCAGCAGCCAAGAGGGCAGCACTAGAGGGTTTGGGCAGTTCCGGCAGTATTTT	TRBV4-2	NA	TRBJ2-3	NA
CASSLVGQGYYEQYF	TGTGCCAGCAGCTTGGTAGGACAGGGATACTACGAGCAGTACTTC	TRBV5-6	NA	TRBJ2-7	TRBD1
CASRLALSWDTQYF	TGTGCCAGCAGACTAGCTCTATCATGGGATACGCAGTATTTT	TRBV19	NA	TRBJ2-3	TRBD2
CASSQDGAGANVLTF	TGCGCCAGCAGCCAAGATGGGGCCGGGGCCAACGTCCTGACTTTC	TRBV4-3	NA	TRBJ2-6	NA
CAALGVRRTLDTQYF	TGTGCCGCTCTTGGGGTCAGACGGACACTGGATACGCAGTATTTT	TRBV2	NA	TRBJ2-3	NA
CASSNRGRGTNEKLFF	TGTGCCAGTAGTAACAGGGGACGGGGAACTAATGAAAAACTGTTTTTT	TRBV19	NA	TRBJ1-4	TRBD1
CASKGQGITEAFF	TGTGCCAGTAAAGGACAGGGGATCACTGAAGCTTTCTTT	TRBV10-3	NA	TRBJ1-1	TRBD1
CASSLRLARETQYF	TGTGCCAGCAGCCTCAGACTAGCTCGAGAGACCCAGTACTTC	TRBV9	NA	TRBJ2-5	TRBD2
CASSPYSGSSTDTQYF	TGTGCCAGCAGCCCTTATAGCGGGAGTAGCACAGATACGCAGTATTTT	TRBV3-1/TRBV3-2	few	TRBJ2-3	TRBD2
CASSFGFGSTEKLFF	TGTGCCAGCAGCTTCGGGTTCGGGTCAACTGAAAAACTGTTTTTT	TRBV7-9	NA	TRBJ1-4	NA
CASSLDGRGQDTGELFF	TGCGCCAGCAGCTTGGACGGCAGGGGGCAGGACACCGGGGAGCTGTTTTTT	TRBV5-1	NA	TRBJ2-2	TRBD1
CASSQGSSGRQNTGELFF	TGCGCCAGCAGCCAGGGTAGTAGCGGGAGGCAGAACACCGGGGAGCTGTTTTTT	TRBV4-1	NA	TRBJ2-2	TRBD2
CASSHPSMNTGELFF	TGTGCCAGCAGCCACCCCTCTATGAACACCGGGGAGCTGTTTTTT	TRBV3-1/TRBV3-2	NA	TRBJ2-2	NA
CASSLYGGARYEQYF	TGTGCCAGCAGTTTATATGGGGGCGCAAGGTACGAGCAGTACTTC	TRBV28	NA	TRBJ2-7	NA
CSVVIWTDNEQFF	TGCAGCGTCGTGATTTGGACAGACAATGAGCAGTTCTTC	TRBV29-1	NA	TRBJ2-1	NA
CAWSWRSMVYGYTF	TGTGCCTGGAGTTGGAGGAGCATGGTCTATGGCTACACCTTC	TRBV30	NA	TRBJ1-2	NA
CASSQERQGWTQYF	TGCGCCAGCAGCCAAGAAAGGCAGGGGTGGACCCAGTACTTC	TRBV4-3	NA	TRBJ2-5	NA
CASTELGGGASSYEQYF	TGTGCCAGCACCGAACTCGGCGGGGGGGCAAGCTCCTACGAGCAGTACTTC	TRBV7-9	NA	TRBJ2-7	TRBD2
CAWSGLAVYNEQFF	TGTGCCTGGAGTGGACTAGCGGTCTACAATGAGCAGTTCTTC	TRBV30	NA	TRBJ2-1	TRBD2
CASSRGGAYEQYF	TGTGCCAGCAGCCGGGGCGGGGCATACGAGCAGTACTTC	TRBV4-2	NA	TRBJ2-7	NA
CASSFTRGQGVSGELFF	TGTGCCAGCAGTTTTACCCGGGGACAGGGGGTCTCCGGGGAGCTGTTTTTT	TRBV27	once	TRBJ2-2	TRBD1
CASSLVGTRPTDTQYF	TGTGCCAGCAGCTTAGTCGGGACTAGACCCACAGATACGCAGTATTTT	TRBV7-2	NA	TRBJ2-3	TRBD2
CASDQGANTGELFF	TGCGCCAGCGACCAGGGGGCGAACACCGGGGAGCTGTTTTTT	TRBV5-1	NA	TRBJ2-2	TRBD1
CASSSGGARGRGPGNTIYF	TGTGCCAGCAGCTCGGGGGGCGCTCGCGGGAGAGGACCTGGAAACACCATATATTTT	TRBV7-9	NA	TRBJ1-3	NA
CASSGVEYEQYF	TGTGCCAGCAGTGGAGTCGAGTACGAGCAGTACTTC	TRBV6-2/TRBV6-3	NA	TRBJ2-7	NA
CASSGHSRGEKLFF	TGTGCCAGCAGCGGGCATAGTCGGGGTGAAAAACTGTTTTTT	TRBV2	NA	TRBJ1-4	NA
CASSPMSGGGGTEAFF	TGTGCCAGCAGCCCAATGTCTGGGGGCGGCGGCACTGAAGCTTTCTTT	TRBV7-6	NA	TRBJ1-1	NA
CASSQLGTGAQYF	TGCGCCAGCAGCCAGCTCGGGACAGGGGCCCAGTACTTC	TRBV4-1	NA	TRBJ2-5	TRBD1